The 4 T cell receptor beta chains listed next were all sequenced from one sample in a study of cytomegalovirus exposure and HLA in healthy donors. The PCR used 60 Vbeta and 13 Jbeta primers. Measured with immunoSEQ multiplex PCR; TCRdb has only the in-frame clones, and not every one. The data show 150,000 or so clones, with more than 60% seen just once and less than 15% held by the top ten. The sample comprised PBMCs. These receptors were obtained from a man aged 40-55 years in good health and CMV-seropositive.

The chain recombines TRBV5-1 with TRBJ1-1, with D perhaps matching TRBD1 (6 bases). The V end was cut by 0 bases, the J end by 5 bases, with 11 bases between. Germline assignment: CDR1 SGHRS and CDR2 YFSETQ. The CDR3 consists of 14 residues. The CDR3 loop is CASSLVGGSTEAFF. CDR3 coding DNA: TGCGCCAGCAGCTTGGTTGGGGGCAGTACTGAAGCTTTCTTT. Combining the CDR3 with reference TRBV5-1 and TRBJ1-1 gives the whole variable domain KAGVTQTPRYLIKTRGQQVTLSCSPISGHRSVSWYQQTPGQGLQFLFEYFSETQRNKGNFPGRFSGRQFSNSRSEMNVSTLELGDSALYLCASSLVGGSTEAFFGQGTRLTVV.

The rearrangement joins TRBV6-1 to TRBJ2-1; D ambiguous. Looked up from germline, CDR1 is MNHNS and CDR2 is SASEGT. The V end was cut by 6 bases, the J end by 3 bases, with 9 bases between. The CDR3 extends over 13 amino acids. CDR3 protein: CASRTVDYNEQFF. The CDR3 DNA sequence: TGTGCCAGCAGGACTGTAGACTACAATGAGCAGTTCTTC.

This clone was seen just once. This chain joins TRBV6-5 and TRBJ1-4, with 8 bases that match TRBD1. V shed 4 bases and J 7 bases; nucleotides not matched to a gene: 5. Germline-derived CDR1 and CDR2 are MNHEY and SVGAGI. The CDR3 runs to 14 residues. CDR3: CASSWGQEPEKLFF. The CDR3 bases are TGTGCCAGCAGTTGGGGACAGGAGCCTGAAAAACTGTTTTTT.

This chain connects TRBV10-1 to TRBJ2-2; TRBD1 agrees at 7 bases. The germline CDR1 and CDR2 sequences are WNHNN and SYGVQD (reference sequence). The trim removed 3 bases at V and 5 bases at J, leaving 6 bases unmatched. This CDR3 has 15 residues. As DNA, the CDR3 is TGCGCCAGCAGTGAAAGGAAGGGGGCGACCGGGGAGCTGTTTTTT. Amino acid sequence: CASSERKGATGELFF.